The 27 T cell receptor beta chains below were found in one sample sequenced in a study of T cell responses to AZD1222 COVID-19 vaccine. Data came from immunoSEQ multiplex PCR; TCRdb stores just in-frame clones and leaves some out. This sample has some 140,000 clones, with about 87% found just once. The source was peripheral blood, collected on day 0 of AZD1222 vaccination. All receptors derive from an adult in good health.

This clone was counted only a few times. The chain employs TRBV7-9 and TRBJ1-2, with a possible D match to TRBD1 (6 bases). The V gene lost 5 bases and the J gene lost 2 bases, with 12 bases spanning the gap. CDR3 length: 14 amino acids. CDR1 and CDR2 from the germline V gene are SEHNR and FQNEAQ (reference sequence). The CDR3 protein is CASSPGQGNYGYTF. The CDR3 DNA sequence: TGTGCCAGCAGCCCTGGGCAGGGGAACTATGGCTACACCTTC.

This clone has a single count. This rearrangement joins TRBV9 to TRBJ1-1, with D uncertain. Germline CDR1 is SGDLS and CDR2 is YYNGEE. Trimming cost V 4 bases and J 1 base, with 14 bases left between them. This CDR3 is built from 15 residues. CDR3 protein: CASSPSHSPNTEAFF. The CDR3 nucleotides read TGTGCCAGCAGCCCGAGCCACTCCCCGAACACTGAAGCTTTCTTT.

This chain uses TRBV6-5 with TRBJ1-1; D unresolved. The germline V gene has CDR1 MNHEY and CDR2 SVGAGI. The CDR3 length is 14 residues. Trimming left V 7 bases short and J 8 bases short, with 20 bases between. CDR3 bases: TGTGCCAGCATTCCCTTTGGCAGGAAGGACGAAGCTTTCTTT. It encodes CASIPFGRKDEAFF.

The chain couples TRBV7-9 to TRBJ2-1; 11 bases fit TRBD2. Germline V gives CDR1 SEHNR, CDR2 FQNEAQ (reference sequence). The CDR3 has 16 amino acids. Losses at the gene ends were 3 bases for V and 4 bases for J; bases not matched to a gene: 5. DNA of the CDR3: TGTGCCAGCAGCTTTACCGGGACTAGCGGATACAATGAGCAGTTCTTC. Its protein is CASSFTGTSGYNEQFF.

The V call is TRBV5-5, the J call TRBJ2-1; D is uncertain. Germline V gene lookup returns CDR1 SGHKS and CDR2 YYEKEE (reference sequence). Trimming cost V 4 bases and J 4 bases, with 12 bases left between them. This CDR3 spans 14 amino acids. The CDR3 sequence is CASSPGPLYNEQFF. The DNA for the CDR3 is TGTGCCAGCAGCCCGGGTCCGCTTTACAATGAGCAGTTCTTC. The complete variable domain, with remaining parts taken from reference TRBV5-5 and TRBJ2-1, reads DAGVTQSPTHLIKTRGQQVTLRCSPISGHKSVSWYQQVLGQGPQFIFQYYEKEERGRGNFPDRFSARQFPNYSSELNVNALLLGDSALYLCASSPGPLYNEQFFGPGTRLTVL.

The rearrangement joins TRBV29-1 to TRBJ2-7; perhaps TRBD1 as D (5 bases). CDR3 length: 13 amino acids. V was clipped by 3 bases and J by 7 bases, with 16 bases between them. CDR1 SQVTM and CDR2 ANQGSEA come from the germline V gene. This chain's CDR3 is CSVDRQGNEEQYF. The CDR3 DNA sequence: TGCAGCGTTGATCGGCAGGGTAATGAAGAGCAGTACTTC.

The chain has TRBV7-8 and TRBJ1-2; tentatively, D is TRBD1 (5 bases). Between the trimmed V and J ends, which lost 7 bases and 7 bases, there was a span of 19 bases. The CDR3 sequence is 14 residues long. CDR1 is SGHVS and CDR2 is FQNEAQ in the germline V gene. The CDR3 region has the DNA TGTGCCAGCACCCGTTTCTTTACAGGCCGTGGCTACACCTTC. Translating it yields CASTRFFTGRGYTF.

V gene TRBV28 combines with J gene TRBJ2-7; TRBD1 agrees at 8 bases. Germline CDR1 MDHEN, CDR2 SYDVKM. The CDR3 totals 16 residues. V trimming: 8 bases; J trimming: 3 bases; junction bases outside the gene matches: 15. CDR3 nucleotide sequence: TGTGCCAGCCGACCCCGGGGGACAGGCCTTTTCTACGAGCAGTACTTC. Translated: CASRPRGTGLFYEQYF.

The chain links TRBV7-3 to TRBJ2-1; 9 nucleotides match TRBD1. Germline V gives CDR1 SGHTA, CDR2 FQGTGA. J gave up 12 bases and V 5 bases, and 11 bases lay outside the gene matches. The CDR3 extends over 14 amino acids. CDR3 in DNA: TGTGCCAGCAGCCCGGGGACAGGGAGTTGGGTGCAGTTCTTC. Translation gives CASSPGTGSWVQFF.

The chain couples TRBV19 to TRBJ2-1, with TRBD2 as a possible D gene (5 bases). In germline, CDR1 is LNHDA, CDR2 SQIVND (reference sequence). The CDR3 covers 15 residues. Trimming took off 4 bases at V and 6 bases at J, with 16 bases between the two ends. This chain's CDR3 is CASSTMGTSSNEQFF. CDR3 in DNA: TGTGCCAGTAGTACGATGGGAACTAGTTCCAATGAGCAGTTCTTC.

The gene calls are TRBV5-6 and TRBJ1-5; D possibly corresponds to TRBD1 (5 bases). Trimming pared 0 bases from V and 3 bases from J, leaving 10 bases between. CDR3 length: 15 residues. CDR1 SGHDT and CDR2 YYEEEE come from the germline V gene. The CDR3 here is CASSLVGGTNQPQHF. CDR3 DNA sequence: TGTGCCAGCAGCTTGGTGGGGGGAACCAATCAGCCCCAGCATTTT.

The rearrangement joins TRBV27 to TRBJ1-2; weak D call: TRBD1 (5 bases). The CDR3 is 12 residues long. Germline V lookup: CDR1 MNHEY, CDR2 SMNVEV (reference sequence). With 8 bases removed from V and 4 bases from J, the gap between germline ends came to 11 bases. The CDR3 protein is CASSGDFYGYTF. The DNA of the CDR3 is TGTGCCAGCTCCGGGGACTTCTATGGCTACACCTTC.

The chain recombines TRBV28 with TRBJ1-1; D is unclear. The CDR3 runs 11 residues. Germline V gene lookup returns CDR1 MDHEN and CDR2 SYDVKM. V lost 2 bases and J 7 bases, leaving 5 bases between the germline ends. CDR3 residues: CASSLEDEAFF. In nucleotides, the CDR3 is TGTGCCAGCAGTTTAGAAGATGAAGCTTTCTTT.

The J gene is TRBJ2-6, the V gene TRBV6-5, with D uncertain. This CDR3 is built from 16 residues. Germline lookup yields CDR1 MNHEY and CDR2 SVGAGI. V lost 4 bases to trimming and J lost 0 bases, with 10 bases between them. CDR3 protein: CASSSPLRSGANVLTF. The DNA of the CDR3 is TGTGCCAGCAGTTCTCCTCTTCGCTCTGGGGCCAACGTCCTGACTTTC.

This clone has only one observation. The rearrangement joins TRBV12-3 or TRBV12-4 to TRBJ2-5, with D perhaps given as TRBD1 or TRBD2 (5 bases each). The length of the CDR3 is 13 residues. With 3 bases removed from V and 5 bases from J, the gap between germline ends came to 10 bases. CDR3 sequence (DNA): TGTGCCAGCAGTTTTGAAGGGACGGAGACCCAGTACTTC. It specifies CASSFEGTETQYF.

V gene TRBV19 combines with J gene TRBJ2-7, with D possibly matching TRBD2 (6 bases). Trimming left V 2 bases short and J 0 bases short, with 14 bases between. There are 16 residues in the CDR3. Germline V gives CDR1 LNHDA, CDR2 SQIVND (reference sequence). The CDR3 here is CASSIMGGTGSYEQYF. The DNA for the CDR3 is TGTGCCAGTAGTATAATGGGCGGGACGGGCTCCTACGAGCAGTACTTC.

The table lists this clone with a count of one. The rearrangement links TRBV29-1 to TRBJ2-1; 11 nucleotides align to TRBD2. Germline V CDR1 and CDR2: SQVTM, ANQGSEA. The CDR3 is 14 residues long. Trimming took 4 bases from V and 7 from J; bases not matched to a gene: 6. CDR3 nucleotides: TGCAGCGTTGCGGGGGGACTAGCGGAGAATGAGCAGTTCTTC. Its protein product is CSVAGGLAENEQFF.

This sequence joins TRBV7-9 and TRBJ1-2, with D possibly TRBD1 on 6 matching bases. The CDR3 consists of 16 residues. Trimming removed 6 bases at V and 3 bases at J, with 20 bases between. The germline V gene has CDR1 SEHNR and CDR2 FQNEAQ (reference sequence). In DNA form, the CDR3 reads TGTGCCAGCAGGCCATCAACAGGGAGGACTTACTATGGCTACACCTTC. Translation gives CASRPSTGRTYYGYTF.

The chain links TRBV29-1 to TRBJ2-3, with D perhaps being TRBD1 or TRBD2 (6 bases each). The CDR3 loop spans 15 amino acids. Trimming took 1 base from V and 0 from J, leaving 11 bases between them. The germline V gene has CDR1 SQVTM and CDR2 ANQGSEA. The DNA for the CDR3 is TGCAGCGTTGAAGGAGGGGGGACTAGCACAGATACGCAGTATTTT. Translated, it gives CSVEGGGTSTDTQYF.

The chain combines TRBV5-1 with TRBJ1-4, with TRBD1 identical over 11 bases. V lost 1 base, J lost 8 bases, and 4 bases stayed unmatched. The CDR3 contains 15 residues. The germline V gene encodes CDR1 SGHRS and CDR2 YFSETQ. CDR3 DNA sequence: TGCGCCAGCAGCTTGTCCGGGACAGGGGGGGAAAAACTGTTTTTT. Residues: CASSLSGTGGEKLFF.

The V gene is TRBV14, the J gene TRBJ1-1, with D perhaps matching TRBD1 (6 bases). V shed 3 bases and J shed 5 bases, with 22 bases lying between them. The CDR3 is 17 amino acids. Per germline, CDR1 SGHDN and CDR2 FVKESK. This CDR3 is CASSHRGGGVKWTEAFF. DNA for the CDR3: TGTGCCAGCAGCCACCGAGGGGGAGGGGTTAAATGGACTGAAGCTTTCTTT.

This chain joins TRBV7-2 and TRBJ1-3; D gene uncertain. CDR1 and CDR2 from the germline V gene are SGHTA and FQGNSA. V lost 5 bases and J lost 0, with 11 bases in between. The CDR3 runs to 15 residues. The chain's CDR3 is CASSPRVTSGNTIYF. In nucleotides, the CDR3 is TGTGCCAGCAGCCCCCGGGTCACCTCTGGAAACACCATATATTTT.

This clone was detected only a few times. The J gene is TRBJ2-7, the V gene TRBV5-4; D not resolved. Germline V gives CDR1 SGHNT, CDR2 YYREEE (reference sequence). Between the trimmed V and J ends, which lost 0 bases and 6 bases, there was a span of 10 bases. The length of the CDR3 is 13 residues. In DNA form, the CDR3 reads TGTGCCAGCAGCTTGGAACCCCGCTCCGAGCAGTACTTC. The encoded protein is CASSLEPRSEQYF.

The V gene is TRBV18, the J gene TRBJ1-1, with unresolved D. The length of the CDR3 is 14 residues. Trimming took off 1 base at V and 6 bases at J, with 12 bases between the two ends. CDR1 and CDR2 (germline): KGHSH, LQKENI. CDR3 in amino acids: CASSPLYGGAEAFF. The CDR3 DNA sequence: TGTGCCAGCTCACCACTCTACGGCGGGGCTGAAGCTTTCTTT.

The chain is built from TRBV6-5 and TRBJ1-5; TRBD1 matches 7 bases. V lost 6 bases and J lost 5; bases outside the gene matches: 4. The CDR3 has 13 amino acids. Germline V gene lookup returns CDR1 MNHEY and CDR2 SVGAGI. The CDR3 spells CASRGQRDQPQHF. As DNA, the CDR3 is TGTGCCAGCAGGGGACAGAGAGATCAGCCCCAGCATTTT.

This clone was observed once. V usage is TRBV19 and J usage is TRBJ2-2; D could derive from TRBD1 or TRBD2 (5 bases each). V lost 6 bases to trimming and J lost 4 bases, with 12 bases between them. The V gene's germline CDR1 is LNHDA and CDR2 SQIVND (reference sequence). The length of the CDR3 is 14 residues. In nucleotides, the CDR3 is TGTGCCAGTAGAAGAGATGGGGGCACCGGGGAGCTGTTTTTT. Translating it yields CASRRDGGTGELFF.

The genes are TRBV7-6 and TRBJ1-3; D might be TRBD1 (6 bases). This CDR3 contains 16 residues. CDR1 and CDR2 from the germline V gene are SGHVS and FNYEAQ. Trimming cost V 5 bases and J 0 bases, with 14 bases left between them. This CDR3 reads CASSAQGRSSGNTIYF. CDR3 sequence (DNA): TGTGCCAGCAGCGCACAGGGTCGAAGCTCTGGAAACACCATATATTTT.